A single sample is the source of the 31 T cell receptor beta chains below, sequenced in a study of shared clonotypes between healthy human individuals. Libraries were prepared by immunoSEQ multiplex PCR; TCRdb keeps only in-frame clonotypes and omits some of them. The repertoire includes some 1.5 million clones, roughly 96% of them detected once, and roughly 1.1% sits in the top ten. The sequencing input was naive CD4+ T cells sorted from blood. Regarding subset: CD45RA+ positively selected. The receptors were gathered from a man aged 30 to 45 in good health.

This clone was recorded once. V is TRBV7-9 and J is TRBJ1-2, with D possibly being TRBD1 (5 bases). V dropped 5 bases and J dropped 14 bases, with 9 bases sitting between them. The CDR3 is 9 residues long. Germline V gives CDR1 SEHNR, CDR2 FQNEAQ (reference sequence). The chain's CDR3 is CASSPDITF. DNA of the CDR3: TGTGCCAGCAGCCCGGACATTACCTTC.

This chain connects TRBV9 to TRBJ1-3, with 10 positions matching TRBD1. Germline CDR1 reads SGDLS; CDR2 reads YYNGEE. V lost 0 bases, J lost 4 bases, and 10 bases stayed unmatched. This CDR3 region has 18 residues. The chain's CDR3 is CASSVGQGAIGLGNTIYF. CDR3 DNA: TGTGCCAGCAGCGTAGGACAGGGGGCGATCGGTTTGGGAAACACCATATATTTT.

V usage is TRBV6-5 and J usage is TRBJ2-7, with D hard to call. CDR1 is MNHEY and CDR2 is SVGAGI in the germline V gene. The CDR3 loop spans 13 amino acids. Between the trimmed V and J ends, which lost 2 bases and 7 bases, there was a span of 12 bases. CDR3 coding DNA: TGTGCCAGCAGTTACATCGCATCTGGGGAGCAGTACTTC. Its translation is CASSYIASGEQYF.

The chain joins TRBV9 to TRBJ2-5, with a tentative D call TRBD2 (7 bases). The CDR3 spans 15 residues. Trimming left V 3 bases short and J 4 bases short, with 16 bases between. CDR1 and CDR2 (germline): SGDLS, YYNGEE. As DNA, the CDR3 is TGTGCCAGCAGCGCTGAGGGGGGGCAGGTAGAGACCCAGTACTTC. Translating it yields CASSAEGGQVETQYF. The entire variable domain, with the rest obtained from reference TRBV9 and TRBJ2-5, is as follows: DSGVTQTPKHLITATGQRVTLRCSPRSGDLSVYWYQQSLDQGLQFLIQYYNGEERAKGNILERFSAQQFPDLHSELNLSSLELGDSALYFCASSAEGGQVETQYFGPGTRLLVL.

The rearrangement links TRBV9 to TRBJ1-2, with unresolved D. V was trimmed by 2 bases and J by 3 bases, leaving 14 bases between them. Germline loops: CDR1 SGDLS, CDR2 YYNGEE. The CDR3 totals 15 residues. DNA for the CDR3: TGTGCCAGCAGCGTCGGAGCTGCATGGGACTATGGCTACACCTTC. Its translation is CASSVGAAWDYGYTF.

The chain couples TRBV7-2 to TRBJ2-2, with 7 nucleotides matching TRBD2. The CDR3 totals 17 residues. V trimming: 2 bases; J trimming: 3 bases; junction bases outside the gene matches: 9. Germline CDR1 reads SGHTA; CDR2 reads FQGNSA. In DNA, the CDR3 is TGTGCCAGCAGCTTATTTTTGCGAACTAGCGACACCGGGGAGCTGTTTTTT. Its protein is CASSLFLRTSDTGELFF. The full variable domain, in which reference TRBV7-2 and TRBJ2-2 provide the parts outside the CDR3, is GAGVSQSPSNKVTEKGKDVELRCDPISGHTALYWYRQSLGQGLEFLIYFQGNSAPDKSGLPSDRFSAERTGGSVSTLTIQRTQQEDSAVYLCASSLFLRTSDTGELFFGEGSRLTVL.

V is TRBV5-5 and J is TRBJ2-6, with a weak D call TRBD2 (5 bases). The CDR3 loop spans 15 amino acids. Germline CDR1 is SGHKS and CDR2 is YYEKEE (reference sequence). V dropped 2 bases and J dropped 0 bases, with 6 bases sitting between them. CDR3 sequence (DNA): TGTGCCAGCAGCTTAACTAGCTCTGGGGCCAACGTCCTGACTTTC. Its translation is CASSLTSSGANVLTF.

This clone showed up just once. The chain links TRBV19 to TRBJ2-2; 11 bases match TRBD2. V lost 2 bases, J lost 2 bases, and 1 base stayed unmatched. CDR1 LNHDA and CDR2 SQIVND come from the germline V gene (reference sequence). The CDR3 has 16 residues. The CDR3: CASSIRLAGNTGELFF. The CDR3 coding sequence is TGTGCCAGTAGTATAAGACTAGCGGGAAACACCGGGGAGCTGTTTTTT.

The chain recombines TRBV5-1 with TRBJ2-5; 8 bases line up with TRBD2. The V segment lost 2 bases and the J segment 5 bases; nucleotides outside the gene matches: 14. Germline values: CDR1 SGHRS, CDR2 YFSETQ. This CDR3 has 17 amino acids. Written as DNA, the CDR3 is TGCGCCAGCAGCTTAGCCTCGGGACTAGAATCTCCGGAGACCCAGTACTTC. Its protein is CASSLASGLESPETQYF.

The chain employs TRBV28 and TRBJ1-5; weak D call: TRBD1 (5 bases). CDR1 MDHEN and CDR2 SYDVKM come from the germline V gene. The CDR3 totals 16 residues. V dropped 7 bases and J dropped 3 bases, with 19 bases sitting between them. The CDR3 region is CASTPHQGTLNQPQHF. The CDR3 region has the DNA TGTGCCAGCACACCCCACCAGGGTACCCTCAATCAGCCCCAGCATTTT.

This clone has just one count. The chain joins TRBV5-8 to TRBJ2-7; D might be TRBD1 (5 bases). Germline values: CDR1 SGHTS, CDR2 YDEGEE. V was clipped by 0 bases and J by 6 bases, with 16 bases between them. The CDR3 totals 15 residues. The DNA for the CDR3 is TGTGCCAGCAGCTTGGTATTAGGCAGGGATGGCGAGCAGTACTTC. This encodes CASSLVLGRDGEQYF.

A word on this clone: At the DNA level, this CDR3 is encoded by other sequences in the same sample as well. The chain uses TRBV25-1 and TRBJ2-2, with no clear D. CDR3 length: 11 residues. CDR1 MGHDK and CDR2 SYGVNS come from the germline V gene. Deletions cut 3 bases from V and 8 bases from J, with 4 bases between. CDR3 coding DNA: TGTGCCAGCAGTGAGATAGGGGAGCTGTTTTTT. As protein: CASSEIGELFF. Using reference TRBV25-1 and TRBJ2-2 for the parts outside the CDR3, the full variable domain is EADIYQTPRYLVIGTGKKITLECSQTMGHDKMYWYQQDPGMELHLIHYSYGVNSTEKGDLSSESTVSRIRTEHFPLTLESARPSHTSQYLCASSEIGELFFGEGSRLTVL.

The rearrangement joins TRBV29-1 to TRBJ1-1; D is ambiguous. This CDR3 spans 15 amino acids. Germline CDR1 reads SQVTM; CDR2 reads ANQGSEA. Deletions cut 8 bases from V and 11 bases from J, with 30 bases between. The CDR3, as DNA: TGCAGCACCTCTATTGCCTCCGGTGGTTTCTTTATCGCTTTCTTT. Translated: CSTSIASGGFFIAFF. Full variable domain (outside the CDR3, taken from reference TRBV29-1 and TRBJ1-1): SAVISQKPSRDICQRGTSLTIQCQVDSQVTMMFWYRQQPGQSLTLIATANQGSEATYESGFVIDKFPISRPNLTFSTLTVSNMSPEDSSIYLCSTSIASGGFFIAFFGQGTRLTVV.

In this sample, this clone turned up once. The chain joins TRBV4-3 to TRBJ1-1; no reliable D call. Per the germline V gene, CDR1 is LGHNA and CDR2 is YSLEER. This CDR3 region has 14 residues. V lost 0 bases, J lost 0 bases, and 5 bases lay in between. This CDR3 reads CASSQDQVNTEAFF. The CDR3 DNA reads as TGCGCCAGCAGCCAAGATCAGGTGAACACTGAAGCTTTCTTT.

The chain has TRBV5-1 and TRBJ2-6; maybe TRBD2 (5 bases). Per germline, CDR1 SGHRS and CDR2 YFSETQ. Deletions cut 7 bases from V and 0 bases from J, with 11 bases between. CDR3 length: 15 residues. The CDR3 bases are TGCGCCAGCGACGAGGGAAACTCTGGGGCCAACGTCCTGACTTTC. Amino acids: CASDEGNSGANVLTF. The complete variable domain, with remaining parts taken from reference TRBV5-1 and TRBJ2-6, reads KAGVTQTPRYLIKTRGQQVTLSCSPISGHRSVSWYQQTPGQGLQFLFEYFSETQRNKGNFPGRFSGRQFSNSRSEMNVSTLELGDSALYLCASDEGNSGANVLTFGAGSRLTVL.

For this clone: Other DNA sequences of this sample code for an identical CDR3. V and J are TRBV18 and TRBJ1-2; the D is unclear. The CDR3 extends over 14 amino acids. The V end was cut by 2 bases, the J end by 2 bases, with 9 bases between. Germline CDR1 and CDR2: KGHSH and LQKENI. For the CDR3, the DNA is TGTGCCAGCTCACCAACCGGGAAGAACTATGGCTACACCTTC. Amino acids: CASSPTGKNYGYTF.

The chain has TRBV9 and TRBJ2-1, with a tentative D call TRBD1 (5 bases). V dropped 0 bases and J dropped 8 bases, with 9 bases sitting between them. Germline V gene lookup returns CDR1 SGDLS and CDR2 YYNGEE. This CDR3 is 13 amino acids long. CDR3 bases: TGTGCCAGCAGCGTAGTGGACACCCATGAGCAGTTCTTC. This encodes CASSVVDTHEQFF.

The chain is built from TRBV9 and TRBJ2-1, with D hard to call. CDR3 size: 14 residues. Germline V CDR1 and CDR2: SGDLS, YYNGEE. Trimming left V 0 bases short and J 3 bases short, with 7 bases between. The CDR3 region is CASSVVPSYNEQFF. The CDR3 bases are TGTGCCAGCAGCGTAGTCCCTAGCTACAATGAGCAGTTCTTC.

A note on this clone: This specimen includes other DNA sequences encoding the same CDR3. The chain uses TRBV12-5 and TRBJ1-2, with 9 bases fitting TRBD1. V shed 0 bases, J shed 6 bases, and the junction held 8 bases outside the gene matches. Per the germline V gene, CDR1 is LGHNT and CDR2 is FRNRAP. There are 16 residues in the CDR3. The CDR3 reads CASGLVLGQGSHGYTF. The CDR3 DNA reads as TGTGCTAGTGGTTTGGTACTTGGACAGGGGAGTCATGGCTACACCTTC.

The chain employs TRBV4-1 and TRBJ2-4; possibly TRBD1 or TRBD2 for D (5 bases each). The CDR3 has 17 residues. The germline CDR1 and CDR2 sequences are MGHRA and YSYEKL. V lost 1 base, J lost 2 bases, and 15 bases lay in between. The CDR3 protein is CASSQVGVGRTKNIQYF. Written as DNA, the CDR3 is TGCGCCAGCAGCCAAGTGGGGGTGGGGCGGACCAAAAACATTCAGTACTTC.

The count of this clone is one. The chain couples TRBV5-1 to TRBJ2-1, with D maybe TRBD2 (6 bases). CDR3 length: 15 residues. Germline V lookup: CDR1 SGHRS, CDR2 YFSETQ. Trimming stripped 0 bases from V and 6 bases from J, with 13 bases between. The CDR3: CASSLVDGRANEQFF. The CDR3 DNA sequence: TGCGCCAGCAGCTTGGTGGACGGGAGAGCCAATGAGCAGTTCTTC.

The chain employs TRBV29-1 and TRBJ2-7; 8 bases are shared with TRBD1. The CDR3 length is 13 residues. V was clipped by 7 bases and J by 0 bases; unmatched bases: 5. CDR1 and CDR2 (germline): SQVTM, ANQGSEA. CDR3 loop: CSASGQDSYEQYF. DNA for the CDR3: TGCAGCGCCTCGGGACAGGACTCCTACGAGCAGTACTTC.

The chain employs TRBV11-2 and TRBJ2-7; D remains unclear. CDR1 and CDR2 from the germline V gene are SGHAT and FQNNGV. The CDR3 is made up of 14 amino acids. V was cut by 1 base and J by 0 bases, with 7 bases left in between. CDR3: CASSLGHPSYEQYF. DNA of the CDR3: TGTGCCAGCAGCTTAGGACACCCCTCCTACGAGCAGTACTTC.

This chain uses TRBV7-9 with TRBJ1-3; 9 nucleotides match TRBD1. This CDR3 spans 16 amino acids. From germline, CDR1 is SEHNR and CDR2 FQNEAQ (reference sequence). V lost 5 bases, J lost 4 bases, and 9 bases stayed unmatched. The CDR3 DNA sequence: TGTGCCAGCAGCCCGCCGGGACAGGGCTTCGGAAACACCATATATTTT. As protein: CASSPPGQGFGNTIYF.

The chain is built from TRBV9 and TRBJ2-2; D gene ambiguous. V dropped 0 bases and J dropped 4 bases, with 16 bases sitting between them. The germline V gene has CDR1 SGDLS and CDR2 YYNGEE. The CDR3 totals 17 residues. The CDR3 protein is CASSVEGRTRRTGELFF. The CDR3, as DNA: TGTGCCAGCAGCGTAGAGGGCAGGACCCGCCGCACCGGGGAGCTGTTTTTT.

This clone is a singleton in its sample. The CDR3 sequence: CSGSSGGQPLEQYF. The CDR3 region has the DNA TGCAGCGGGTCAAGCGGAGGACAGCCCCTAGAGCAGTACTTC. V and J are TRBV29-1 and TRBJ2-7; tentatively, D is TRBD1 (6 bases). The V gene's germline CDR1 is SQVTM and CDR2 ANQGSEA. V was trimmed by 7 bases and J by 7 bases, leaving 23 bases between them. The CDR3 contains 14 residues.

The V gene is TRBV11-2, the J gene TRBJ2-3, with a tentative D call TRBD2 (6 bases). V was pared by 4 bases and J by 6 bases, with 11 bases between. The CDR3 has 13 residues. The germline gives CDR1 SGHAT, CDR2 FQNNGV. CDR3 sequence (DNA): TGTGCCAGCAGCTCGCGGGACTTTGATACGCAGTATTTT. This translates into CASSSRDFDTQYF. Combining the CDR3 with reference TRBV11-2 and TRBJ2-3 gives the whole variable domain EAGVAQSPRYKIIEKRQSVAFWCNPISGHATLYWYQQILGQGPKLLIQFQNNGVVDDSQLPKDRFSAERLKGVDSTLKIQPAKLEDSAVYLCASSSRDFDTQYFGPGTRLTVL.

J is TRBJ2-2 and V is TRBV11-2; D is ambiguous. V lost 2 bases and J 5 bases, leaving 6 bases between the germline ends. Germline loops: CDR1 SGHAT, CDR2 FQNNGV. The CDR3 extends over 13 amino acids. DNA of the CDR3: TGTGCCAGCAGCTTAATCCCGACCGGGGAGCTGTTTTTT. Its protein is CASSLIPTGELFF.

In the case of this clone: The same CDR3 arises from other DNA sequences in this sample as well. V gene TRBV11-1 combines with J gene TRBJ2-1; D gene uncertain. V was clipped by 4 bases and J by 10 bases, with 8 bases between them. This CDR3 is 11 amino acids long. The germline V gene encodes CDR1 SGHAT and CDR2 FQDESV (reference sequence). In nucleotides, the CDR3 is TGTGCCAGCAGCTCCGGACCAGAGCAGTTCTTC. It encodes CASSSGPEQFF.

V and J are TRBV11-2 and TRBJ2-1; D is ambiguous. Deletions cut 2 bases from V and 2 bases from J, with 10 bases between. The CDR3 spans 15 residues. CDR1 SGHAT and CDR2 FQNNGV come from the germline V gene. In nucleotides, the CDR3 is TGTGCCAGCAGCTTAATAGGGTCCCCCTACAATGAGCAGTTCTTC. Encoded protein: CASSLIGSPYNEQFF.

V and J are TRBV4-3 and TRBJ1-2, with 7 bases fitting TRBD1. CDR1 and CDR2 from the germline V gene are LGHNA and YSLEER. V lost 0 bases, J lost 7 bases, and 8 bases stayed unmatched. The length of the CDR3 is 15 residues. In nucleotides, the CDR3 is TGCGCCAGCAGCCAAGAGAGACAGGGTCTGGGTGGCTACACCTTC. It encodes CASSQERQGLGGYTF.